The rows below give T cell receptor beta chains drawn from one sample of a study of cytomegalovirus exposure and HLA in healthy donors. Produced via immunoSEQ multiplex PCR; TCRdb's table is partial and in-frame only. This sample has 80,000 or so clones, with roughly 64% found just once. The sample comprised PBMCs. Receptor source: a man under 40 in good health and CMV-seropositive. Both conserved end residues are part of each CDR3. Fields, in order: V gene, J gene, clone size, D gene, CDR3 protein, CDR3 DNA. A D gene is named only where the DNA matches it firmly. Size is stated for part of the rows, as once, few or many counts, or as a class when the clone is expanded.

>TRBV27|TRBJ1-1|-|-
CASSLMAVSEAFF
TGTGCCAGCAGTTTAATGGCGGTTTCTGAAGCTTTCTTT
>TRBV11-3|TRBJ2-3|-|-
CASSLSGSTDTQYF
TGTGCCAGCAGCTTATCGGGGAGCACAGATACGCAGTATTTT
>TRBV7-3|TRBJ1-1|-|-
CASSEGAGENTEAFF
TGTGCCAGCAGCGAAGGGGCAGGGGAGAACACTGAAGCTTTCTTT
>TRBV9|TRBJ2-2|-|-
CASRRQDTGELFF
TGTGCCAGCAGAAGGCAGGACACCGGGGAGCTGTTTTTT
>TRBV5-1|TRBJ2-7|-|TRBD2
CASSLGREASFEQYF
TGCGCCAGCAGCTTGGGGCGGGAGGCTTCCTTCGAGCAGTACTTC
>TRBV7-6|TRBJ2-7|-|-
CASSLAADLRAYEQYF
TGTGCCAGCAGCTTAGCGGCGGACCTGCGGGCCTACGAGCAGTACTTC
>TRBV7-6|TRBJ2-3|-|-
CASSLRSGGYSTDTQYF
TGTGCCAGCAGCTTAAGGTCGGGGGGCTATAGCACAGATACGCAGTATTTT
>TRBV18|TRBJ2-2|-|-
CASSRDSIDTGELFF
TGTGCCAGCTCACGTGACAGTATTGACACCGGGGAGCTGTTTTTT
>TRBV13|TRBJ2-2|-|-
CASSLGVDTGELFF
TGTGCCAGCAGCTTAGGAGTAGACACCGGGGAGCTGTTTTTT
>TRBV11-1|TRBJ2-2|once|TRBD2
CASSAGGRTGELFF
TGTGCCAGCAGCGCGGGGGGGCGCACCGGGGAGCTGTTTTTT
>TRBV6-1|TRBJ2-7|few|-
CASTLRYEQYF
TGTGCCAGCACCCTCAGGTACGAGCAGTACTTC
>TRBV27|TRBJ2-2|few|TRBD2
CASSPRASGGFGELFF
TGTGCCAGCAGTCCCCGAGCTAGCGGGGGGTTCGGGGAGCTGTTTTTT
>TRBV28|TRBJ1-4|few|TRBD1
CASSLGQGRRLFF
TGTGCCAGCAGTTTGGGACAGGGCCGGAGACTGTTTTTT
>TRBV10-3|TRBJ1-1|-|-
CASRGNTEAFF
TGTGCCTCCAGGGGTAACACTGAAGCTTTCTTT
>TRBV5-1|TRBJ2-3|-|TRBD1
CASSLLSTGGADTQYF
TGCGCCAGCAGCTTGTTGTCTACAGGGGGAGCAGATACGCAGTATTTT
>TRBV29-1|TRBJ2-7|-|-
CSVGPFTDEQYF
TGCAGCGTGGGCCCCTTTACTGACGAGCAGTACTTC
>TRBV7-3|TRBJ2-3|-|TRBD1
CASSLSGQGALDTQYF
TGTGCCAGCAGCTTATCAGGACAGGGGGCCTTAGATACGCAGTATTTT
>TRBV18|TRBJ2-2|-|TRBD1
CASSPQRTGENGELFF
TGTGCCAGCTCACCACAAAGGACAGGGGAGAACGGGGAGCTGTTTTTT
>TRBV27|TRBJ1-2|-|TRBD1
CASSSLVTGGADYGYTF
TGTGCCAGCAGTTCTCTTGTTACAGGGGGCGCAGACTATGGCTACACCTTC
>TRBV5-5|TRBJ2-5|-|-
CASSFHPRQEETQYF
TGTGCCAGCAGCTTCCACCCAAGGCAGGAAGAGACCCAGTACTTC
>TRBV5-1|TRBJ2-7|once|TRBD2
CASSSFSGAAYEQYF
TGCGCCAGCAGCTCGTTTAGCGGGGCCGCCTACGAGCAGTACTTC
>TRBV27|TRBJ2-7|-|-
CASRAAPGGEQYF
TGTGCCAGCAGGGCGGCACCCGGAGGGGAGCAGTACTTC
>TRBV28|TRBJ2-7|-|TRBD2
CASKAGGSYEQYF
TGTGCCAGCAAGGCGGGAGGTTCCTACGAGCAGTACTTC
>TRBV5-4|TRBJ2-5|-|TRBD2
CASSIRLAGGETQYF
TGTGCCAGCAGCATTAGACTAGCGGGTGGAGAGACCCAGTACTTC
>TRBV7-6|TRBJ2-2|few|TRBD1
CASSLKTGGHAQNTGELFF
TGTGCCAGCAGCTTGAAGACAGGGGGCCACGCCCAGAACACCGGGGAGCTGTTTTTT
>TRBV11-2|TRBJ2-7|-|TRBD1
CASTARDRGPYEQYF
TGTGCCAGCACCGCCCGGGACAGGGGTCCCTACGAGCAGTACTTC
>TRBV5-6|TRBJ1-1|few|-
CASSFTGRQSIRITEAFF
TGTGCCAGCAGCTTTACCGGCCGACAGTCAATTCGGATCACTGAAGCTTTCTTT
>TRBV19|TRBJ2-2|-|-
CASSTNRNTGELFF
TGTGCCAGTAGTACAAATAGAAACACCGGGGAGCTGTTTTTT
>TRBV6-1|TRBJ2-5|-|TRBD1
CASSDRGGETQYF
TGTGCCAGCAGCGACAGGGGAGGAGAGACCCAGTACTTC
>TRBV21-1|TRBJ1-1|-|-
CASRRGETMNTEAFF
TGTGCCAGCAGAAGAGGTGAGACTATGAACACTGAAGCTTTCTTT
>TRBV5-1|TRBJ2-3|-|TRBD1
CASSFQGETTDTQYF
TGCGCCAGCAGCTTCCAGGGGGAAACAACAGATACGCAGTATTTT
>TRBV7-9|TRBJ1-1|-|TRBD1
CASVDEQGWGTEAFF
TGTGCCAGCGTAGACGAACAGGGGTGGGGCACTGAAGCTTTCTTT
>TRBV4-1|TRBJ2-2|-|-
CASSQAQSNTGELFF
TGCGCCAGCAGCCAAGCACAGTCGAACACCGGGGAGCTGTTTTTT
>TRBV19|TRBJ1-1|-|-
CASSPQKNTEAFF
TGTGCCAGTAGTCCACAGAAAAACACTGAAGCTTTCTTT
>TRBV28|TRBJ1-6|-|-
CASSLGPDSPLHF
TGTGCCAGCAGTTTAGGCCCCGATTCACCCCTCCACTTT
>TRBV27|TRBJ2-5|-|-
CASSLSAGPRGTQYF
TGTGCCAGCAGTTTATCAGCAGGGCCCAGGGGGACCCAGTACTTC
>TRBV16|TRBJ2-1|once|-
CASSQDRGGEQFF
TGTGCCAGCAGCCAAGATAGGGGAGGTGAGCAGTTCTTC
>TRBV5-4|TRBJ2-4|-|-
CASSSGRDPKNIQYF
TGTGCCAGCAGCAGTGGGAGAGATCCCAAAAACATTCAGTACTTC
>TRBV7-2|TRBJ2-5|few|-
CASTGAAGETQYF
TGTGCCAGCACAGGGGCTGCCGGAGAGACCCAGTACTTC
>TRBV28|TRBJ1-4|-|-
CASSSYDSEINEKLFF
TGTGCCAGCAGTTCGTACGACAGTGAAATTAATGAAAAACTGTTTTTT
>TRBV30|TRBJ1-5|-|TRBD1
CASRTGGSNQPQHF
TGTGCCTCCCGGACAGGGGGCAGCAATCAGCCCCAGCATTTT
>TRBV11-1|TRBJ2-7|-|TRBD1
CASRPGTGVYEQYF
TGTGCCAGCAGGCCTGGGACAGGGGTATACGAGCAGTACTTC
>TRBV11-2|TRBJ1-6|-|-
CASRGGAAVTSPLHF
TGTGCCAGCAGGGGGGGGGCCGCCGTGACTTCACCCCTCCACTTT
>TRBV7-9|TRBJ1-6|-|-
CASSAYRVSDSPLHF
TGTGCCAGCAGCGCCTACAGGGTTTCAGATTCACCCCTCCACTTT